These 19 T cell receptor beta chains originate from one sample sequenced in a study of T cell repertoires in cytomegalovirus infection. These receptors are not linked to any known antigen. Each CDR3 protein is one row after TCRdb ran MiXCR on the reads. The sample lists fewer than 850,000 distinct CDR3 sequences, roughly 28% occurring once. The input for sequencing was cultured CD8+ T cells from PBMCs, taken from culture after CMV antigen stimulation. Source of these receptors: a human donor in good health (CMV status not recorded). Some clones in this sample may be carry-over from other donors' samples.

In this sample, this clonotype turned up a few times. V is TRBV7-9 and J is TRBJ1-1; tentative D call: TRBD1 (5 bases). This CDR3 has 16 residues. V was trimmed by 4 bases and J by 3 bases, leaving 18 bases between them. The germline V gene encodes CDR1 SEHNR and CDR2 FQNEAQ (reference sequence). CDR3 sequence: CASSSGGQGSDTEAFF. The DNA for the CDR3 is TGTGCCAGCAGCTCGGGAGGGCAGGGATCGGACACTGAAGCTTTCTTT.

The sample holds a few counts of this clonotype. V and J are TRBV27 and TRBJ2-2; no reliable D call. Germline V gene sequence: CDR1 MNHEY, CDR2 SMNVEV (reference sequence). Trimming stripped 3 bases from V and 6 bases from J, with 14 bases between. The CDR3 contains 15 residues. The CDR3 reads CASSFQEQLAGELFF. The DNA of the CDR3 is TGTGCCAGCAGTTTTCAGGAACAGCTAGCCGGGGAGCTGTTTTTT.

The chain carries TRBV19 and TRBJ2-1, with 9 bases identical to TRBD1. Trimming took 6 bases from V and 4 from J; bases not matched to a gene: 10. The CDR3 runs to 16 residues. CDR1 and CDR2 from the germline V gene are LNHDA and SQIVND (reference sequence). In DNA, the CDR3 is TGTGCCAGTAGAAACAGGGGGCAAGGGTTGTACAATGAGCAGTTCTTC. This gives the protein CASRNRGQGLYNEQFF.

This clonotype was counted between two and nine times. The V and J genes are TRBV6-5 and TRBJ1-1, with a possible D match to TRBD1 (5 bases). Between the trimmed V and J ends, which lost 5 bases and 3 bases, there was a span of 19 bases. The germline CDR1 and CDR2 sequences are MNHEY and SVGAGI. This CDR3 spans 16 amino acids. As DNA, the CDR3 is TGTGCCAGCAGTCATTCCACCGGGACTATAGACACTGAAGCTTTCTTT. Translating gives CASSHSTGTIDTEAFF.

This clonotype was detected ten times or more. J is TRBJ2-3 and V is TRBV12-3 or TRBV12-4, with a tentative D call TRBD2 (6 bases). V was trimmed by 4 bases and J by 8 bases, leaving 19 bases between them. The CDR3 spans 15 residues. CDR3 sequence: CASSSLGGEMGTQYF. The CDR3, as DNA: TGTGCCAGCAGTTCCCTTGGCGGGGAAATGGGTACGCAGTATTTT.

This clonotype appeared a few times. The gene calls are TRBV12-3 or TRBV12-4 and TRBJ1-2; maybe TRBD1 (5 bases). The CDR3 runs to 14 residues. V was pared by 6 bases and J by 8 bases, with 19 bases between. The DNA of the CDR3 is TGTGCCAGCAGCCGTTCCGACAGACTGAACGGCTACACCTTC. It specifies CASSRSDRLNGYTF.

The chain is built from TRBV15 and TRBJ2-1; 10 positions match TRBD1. With 7 bases clipped from V and 4 bases from J, the junction kept 10 bases outside the gene matches. The CDR3 has 16 amino acids. Germline V CDR1 and CDR2: LNHNV, YYDKDF (reference sequence). CDR3 nucleotides: TGTGCCACCACCTCAACGGGGACAGGGGAGTACAATGAGCAGTTCTTC. Its protein is CATTSTGTGEYNEQFF.

This clonotype was picked up a small number of times. The J gene is TRBJ2-7, the V gene TRBV6-1, with D possibly matching TRBD2 (6 bases). The germline V gene has CDR1 MNHNS and CDR2 SASEGT. Trimming left V 8 bases short and J 1 base short, with 12 bases between. This CDR3 is 13 amino acids long. DNA of the CDR3: TGTGCCAGCGGGAGGACGGTTTCCTACGAGCAGTACTTC. Translated: CASGRTVSYEQYF.

V and J are TRBV9 and TRBJ2-3; 16 positions agree with TRBD2. Germline loops: CDR1 SGDLS, CDR2 YYNGEE. V gave up 0 bases and J gave up 4 bases; unmatched junction bases: 8. This CDR3 comprises 19 residues. The CDR3 nucleotides read TGTGCCAGCAGCGTAGAATCGGGACTAGCGGGGGGGCCCTCAGATACGCAGTATTTT. Translated: CASSVESGLAGGPSDTQYF. The variable domain in full, with the rest retrieved from reference TRBV9 and TRBJ2-3, is DSGVTQTPKHLITATGQRVTLRCSPRSGDLSVYWYQQSLDQGLQFLIQYYNGEERAKGNILERFSAQQFPDLHSELNLSSLELGDSALYFCASSVESGLAGGPSDTQYFGPGTRLTVL.

Points on this clonotype: One end of the junction fails to match germline, which may point to a read error. CDR3 residues: CASNLGRDMPNEQFF. In nucleotides, the CDR3 is TGTGCCAGCAACTTAGGCCGGGACATGCCTAATGAGCAGTTCTTC. This chain uses TRBV11-3 with TRBJ2-1, with TRBD1 as a possible D gene (6 bases). The germline V gene encodes CDR1 SGHNT and CDR2 YENEEA. This CDR3 has 15 amino acids.

In its sample, this clonotype was seen a few times. The chain joins TRBV4-1 to TRBJ1-5; 7 nucleotides agree with TRBD1. V shed 3 bases, J shed 1 base, and the junction held 6 bases outside the gene matches. The CDR3 extends over 16 amino acids. From germline, CDR1 is MGHRA and CDR2 YSYEKL. This CDR3 is CASSHVQGKSNQPQHF. DNA of the CDR3: TGCGCCAGCAGCCACGTACAGGGGAAGAGCAATCAGCCCCAGCATTTT.

The chain links TRBV6-5 to TRBJ1-1, with D perhaps TRBD1 (6 bases). Germline assignment: CDR1 MNHEY and CDR2 SVGAGI. The CDR3 totals 16 residues. V was cut by 0 bases and J by 2 bases, with 13 bases left in between. CDR3 protein: CASSYSLGGVNTEAFF. CDR3 DNA: TGTGCCAGCAGTTACTCCCTGGGGGGCGTCAACACTGAAGCTTTCTTT.

The chain is built from TRBV20-1 and TRBJ1-2; D might be TRBD1 (6 bases). The CDR3 has 15 residues. Trimming removed 0 bases from V and 5 bases from J, with 16 bases in between. Germline CDR1 is DFQATT and CDR2 is SNEGSKA (reference sequence). For the CDR3, the DNA is TGCAGTGCTAGAGATAAGGGGGGGAACAAGTATGGCTACACCTTC. It encodes CSARDKGGNKYGYTF.

V gene TRBV18 combines with J gene TRBJ1-1; no firm D call. Trimming pared 8 bases from V and 2 bases from J, leaving 6 bases between. This CDR3 spans 11 amino acids. Germline V CDR1 and CDR2: KGHSH, LQKENI. The CDR3, as DNA: TGTGCCAGCCCACAAAACACTGAAGCTTTCTTT. Residues: CASPQNTEAFF. The whole variable domain, filled in from reference TRBV18 and TRBJ1-1, reads NAGVMQNPRHLVRRRGQEARLRCSPMKGHSHVYWYRQLPEEGLKFMVYLQKENIIDESGMPKERFSAEFPKEGPSILRIQQVVRGDSAAYFCASPQNTEAFFGQGTRLTVV.

This clonotype was detected many times. The chain links TRBV7-9 to TRBJ2-7, with D unresolved. This CDR3 contains 12 residues. Per germline, CDR1 SEHNR and CDR2 FQNEAQ (reference sequence). V was trimmed by 5 bases and J by 2 bases, leaving 7 bases between them. This chain's CDR3 is CASSLDAYEQYF. Here the CDR3 DNA reads TGTGCCAGCAGCCTCGATGCCTACGAGCAGTACTTC.

The V gene is TRBV7-6, the J gene TRBJ2-1; 9 positions match TRBD2. The germline gives CDR1 SGHVS, CDR2 FNYEAQ. The CDR3 length is 14 residues. V lost 10 bases and J lost 9; bases outside the gene matches: 13. The CDR3: CATTPAGGPSEQFF. Written as DNA, the CDR3 is TGTGCCACCACTCCGGCGGGGGGGCCTAGTGAGCAGTTCTTC.

In this sample, this clonotype turned up many times. The chain couples TRBV7-8 to TRBJ2-1, with TRBD2 matching over 8 bases. The trim removed 1 base at V and 10 bases at J, leaving 6 bases unmatched. CDR3 length equals 14 residues. Germline lookup yields CDR1 SGHVS and CDR2 FQNEAQ. CDR3 nucleotide sequence: TGTGCCAGCAGCTTAGGAGGACTAGCAGTAGAGCAGTTCTTC. Its translation: CASSLGGLAVEQFF.

This clonotype has a handful of counts. V and J are TRBV7-8 and TRBJ1-2, with a possible D match to TRBD1 (5 bases). The CDR3 runs 13 residues. V lost 1 base, J lost 6 bases, and 9 bases lay in between. The germline CDR1 and CDR2 sequences are SGHVS and FQNEAQ. CDR3 protein: CASSLGAGNGYTF. The CDR3 DNA reads as TGTGCCAGCAGCTTAGGGGCAGGGAATGGCTACACCTTC.

This clonotype was counted between two and nine times. CDR3 amino acids: CSGGTSASDTQYF. The CDR3, as DNA: TGCAGCGGCGGGACTAGCGCGTCAGATACGCAGTATTTT. The V and J genes are TRBV29-1 and TRBJ2-3, with 10 bases identical to TRBD2. Trimming took 7 bases from V and 4 from J; bases not matched to a gene: 5. The CDR3 contains 13 residues. CDR1 is SQVTM and CDR2 is ANQGSEA in the germline V gene.